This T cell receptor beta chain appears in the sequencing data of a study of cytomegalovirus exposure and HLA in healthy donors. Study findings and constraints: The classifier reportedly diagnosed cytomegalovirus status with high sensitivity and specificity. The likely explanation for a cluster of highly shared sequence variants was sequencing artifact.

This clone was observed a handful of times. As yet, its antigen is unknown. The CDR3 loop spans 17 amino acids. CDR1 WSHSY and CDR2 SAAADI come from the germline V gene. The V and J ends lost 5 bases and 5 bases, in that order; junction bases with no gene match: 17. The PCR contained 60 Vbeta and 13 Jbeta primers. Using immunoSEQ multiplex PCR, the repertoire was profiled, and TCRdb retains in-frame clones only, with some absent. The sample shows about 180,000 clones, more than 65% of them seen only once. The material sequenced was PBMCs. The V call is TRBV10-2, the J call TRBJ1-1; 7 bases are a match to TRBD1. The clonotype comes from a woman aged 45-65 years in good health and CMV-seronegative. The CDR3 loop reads CASSPHGQVYLGTEAFF. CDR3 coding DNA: TGCGCCAGCAGTCCCCACGGACAGGTTTATTTGGGAACTGAAGCTTTCTTT.